Each of the 29 T cell receptor beta chains below was sequenced from the same sample in a study of T cell responses to AZD1222 COVID-19 vaccine. Sequencing used immunoSEQ multiplex PCR; TCRdb keeps in-frame clones, though not all of them. This sample has some 100,000 clones, with about nine tenths found just once. This specimen was peripheral blood, taken on day 0 of AZD1222 vaccination. These receptors were obtained from an adult in good health.

This chain joins TRBV7-9 and TRBJ1-1, with 7 bases fitting TRBD1. Unmatched junction bases numbered 7, after V lost 1 base and J lost 5 bases. Germline V CDR1 and CDR2: SEHNR, FQNEAQ (reference sequence). The CDR3 is made up of 15 amino acids. The DNA for the CDR3 is TGTGCCAGCAGCTTAGGGGGGACAGTTATTACTGAAGCTTTCTTT. The encoded protein is CASSLGGTVITEAFF.

The rearrangement joins TRBV7-8 to TRBJ2-1, with TRBD2 matching over 8 bases. V lost 0 bases to trimming and J lost 4 bases; unmatched junction nucleotides: 2. This CDR3 has 15 residues. Germline-derived CDR1 and CDR2 are SGHVS and FQNEAQ. CDR3 amino acids: CASSLAGRGYNEQFF. CDR3 bases: TGTGCCAGCAGCTTAGCCGGGAGGGGGTACAATGAGCAGTTCTTC.

The chain couples TRBV12-3 or TRBV12-4 to TRBJ1-2; possibly TRBD1 for D (5 bases). The CDR3 totals 13 residues. The V end lost 3 bases, the J end lost 4 bases, and 9 bases lay between the germline ends. This CDR3 is CASSFFGGYGYTF. The CDR3 DNA follows: TGTGCCAGCAGTTTTTTCGGGGGCTATGGCTACACCTTC.

The chain has TRBV12-2 and TRBJ2-6; TRBD2 is taken as the D call from the table, unchecked against the DNA. TRBV12-2 is termed a pseudogene. This CDR3 region has 17 residues. CDR3 DNA: TGTGCAAGTCGCTTAGGCCTAGCGGGACGTGGGGCCAACGTCCTGACTTTC. Translation gives CASRLGLAGRGANVLTF.

CDR3 in amino acids: CASSSIWSTPSAEAFF. The CDR3 DNA reads as TGTGCCAGCAGTTCTATTTGGTCCACACCCTCCGCTGAAGCTTTCTTT. The V and J genes are TRBV27 and TRBJ1-1; D unclear. The CDR3 is 16 residues long. Germline values: CDR1 MNHEY, CDR2 SMNVEV (reference sequence). The ends were cut back, 4 bases at V and 6 bases at J, with 21 bases in the middle.

This sequence joins TRBV3-1 (or the pseudogene TRBV3-2) and TRBJ2-3, with D uncertain. The CDR3 totals 14 residues. Per the germline V gene, CDR1 is LGHDT and CDR2 is YNNKEL (reference sequence). The V end was cut by 3 bases, the J end by 0 bases, with 7 bases between. CDR3 region: CASSQDSSTDTQYF. The CDR3 DNA sequence: TGTGCCAGCAGCCAGGATTCTAGCACAGATACGCAGTATTTT.

This sequence joins TRBV2 and TRBJ1-4; perhaps TRBD1 as D (5 bases). Germline CDR1 and CDR2: SNHLY and FYNNEI. Trimming took off 1 base at V and 8 bases at J, with 11 bases between the two ends. The CDR3 has 14 amino acids. The CDR3 protein is CASSEVAGNEKLFF. The CDR3 bases are TGTGCCAGCAGTGAAGTTGCAGGGAACGAAAAACTGTTTTTT.

Of note for this clone: Distinct nucleotide sequences in the sample also encode this CDR3. The V call is TRBV4-2, the J call TRBJ1-2; D gene unclear. CDR3 size: 14 residues. V gave up 0 bases and J gave up 6 bases, with 11 bases separating them. Germline loops: CDR1 LGHNA, CDR2 YNFKEQ. The CDR3 DNA follows: TGTGCCAGCAGCCAAGATAGAACCGGGGATGGCTACACCTTC. Translated: CASSQDRTGDGYTF.

V gene TRBV24-1 combines with J gene TRBJ2-1; 9 bases line up with TRBD1. The V gene end was trimmed by 4 bases and the J gene end by 4 bases; junction bases not matched to a gene: 13. The CDR3 loop spans 18 amino acids. The germline V gene has CDR1 KGHDR and CDR2 SFDVKD. For the CDR3, the DNA is TGTGCCACCAGTGAATACAACGGTGACAGGGGGGTGTACAATGAGCAGTTCTTC. This translates into CATSEYNGDRGVYNEQFF.

The chain joins TRBV7-9 to TRBJ1-2; 8 positions match TRBD1. Germline values: CDR1 SEHNR, CDR2 FQNEAQ (reference sequence). V was clipped by 5 bases and J by 4 bases; unmatched bases: 3. CDR3 length equals 13 residues. CDR3 in DNA: TGTGCCAGCAGCATCGGGACAGGCTATGGCTACACCTTC. This translates into CASSIGTGYGYTF.

The rearrangement uses TRBV5-6 and TRBJ2-5, with a weak D call TRBD1 (5 bases). The CDR3 runs 16 residues. V was trimmed by 4 bases and J by 1 base, leaving 17 bases between them. Germline V gene sequence: CDR1 SGHDT, CDR2 YYEEEE. The CDR3 region has the DNA TGTGCCAGCAGCCCAAACGGGTACGACAGCCAAGAGACCCAGTACTTC. This codes for CASSPNGYDSQETQYF.

This chain uses TRBV18 with TRBJ2-1; 12 nucleotides align to TRBD2. CDR1 is KGHSH and CDR2 is LQKENI in the germline V gene. The J segment lost 15 bases and the V segment lost 3 bases, leaving 9 bases of the junction unmatched. This CDR3 spans 14 amino acids. CDR3 residues: CASSPPSGRALVFF. The CDR3 region has the DNA TGTGCCAGCTCACCTCCTAGCGGGAGGGCCTTGGTGTTCTTC.

V and J are TRBV6-5 and TRBJ2-7; no definite D call. V was trimmed by 7 bases and J by 3 bases, leaving 10 bases between them. In germline, CDR1 is MNHEY, CDR2 SVGAGI. The CDR3 length is 12 residues. The CDR3 DNA follows: TGTGCCAGCAACCAGCTACTCTACGAGCAGTACTTC. This translates into CASNQLLYEQYF.

This clone was detected a few times. The gene calls are TRBV27 and TRBJ1-1; 10 nucleotides match TRBD1. In germline, CDR1 is MNHEY, CDR2 SMNVEV (reference sequence). This CDR3 is built from 14 residues. V lost 3 bases and J lost 3; bases outside the gene matches: 1. The CDR3, as DNA: TGTGCCAGCAGTTTGACAGGGGGCTACACTGAAGCTTTCTTT. Translated, it gives CASSLTGGYTEAFF.

J is TRBJ2-1 and V is TRBV28, with 9 bases that match TRBD2. This CDR3 spans 15 amino acids. The V gene's germline CDR1 is MDHEN and CDR2 SYDVKM. Trimming took 10 bases from V and 8 from J; bases not matched to a gene: 15. CDR3: CATRKPGLANHEQFF. The CDR3 nucleotides read TGTGCCACCCGCAAACCGGGACTAGCAAATCATGAGCAGTTCTTC.

V and J are TRBV19 and TRBJ1-1, with D hard to call. V gave up 3 bases and J gave up 6 bases, with 11 bases separating them. This CDR3 has 13 amino acids. From germline, CDR1 is LNHDA and CDR2 SQIVND (reference sequence). CDR3 sequence: CASSIAPWAEAFF. The CDR3 DNA sequence: TGTGCCAGTAGTATCGCACCATGGGCTGAAGCTTTCTTT.

V gene TRBV6-5 combines with J gene TRBJ2-5, with 12 bases aligning to TRBD2. Germline V gene data show CDR1 as MNHEY and CDR2 as SVGAGI. This CDR3 region has 15 residues. V shed 5 bases and J 6 bases; nucleotides not matched to a gene: 7. The CDR3 coding sequence is TGTGCCAGCAGTCCCGGACTAGCGGGAATAAAGACCCAGTACTTC. Protein sequence: CASSPGLAGIKTQYF.

The V gene is TRBV9, the J gene TRBJ2-6, with D uncertain. Trimming pared 0 bases from V and 4 bases from J, leaving 8 bases between. Germline values: CDR1 SGDLS, CDR2 YYNGEE. This CDR3 comprises 15 residues. The CDR3 here is CASSVALGGANVLTF. The CDR3, as DNA: TGTGCCAGCAGCGTAGCGCTAGGGGGGGCCAACGTCCTGACTTTC.

V gene TRBV5-1 combines with J gene TRBJ2-5; 7 bases line up with TRBD2. CDR3 length: 16 amino acids. Looked up from germline, CDR1 is SGHRS and CDR2 is YFSETQ. After removal of 2 bases from V and 2 bases from J, the junction contained 9 bases not matched to a gene. This CDR3 is CASSFLAESFQETQYF. As DNA, the CDR3 is TGCGCCAGCAGCTTCCTAGCGGAGTCCTTTCAAGAGACCCAGTACTTC.

The chain links TRBV12-5 to TRBJ2-5; D possibly corresponds to TRBD2 (6 bases). Germline CDR1 is LGHNT and CDR2 is FRNRAP. Deletions cut 6 bases from V and 5 bases from J, with 19 bases between. The CDR3 runs to 15 residues. The CDR3 loop reads CASGPGGVVAETQYF. The CDR3 bases are TGTGCTAGTGGCCCCGGGGGAGTTGTCGCGGAGACCCAGTACTTC.

The genes are TRBV27 and TRBJ2-7; 8 nucleotides line up with TRBD1. The CDR3 has 16 amino acids. The V and J ends lost 0 bases and 0 bases, in that order; junction bases with no gene match: 4. Looked up from germline, CDR1 is MNHEY and CDR2 is SMNVEV (reference sequence). The CDR3, as DNA: TGTGCCAGCAGTTTATCTCCCGGGACAGGCTCCTACGAGCAGTACTTC. Protein product: CASSLSPGTGSYEQYF.

The chain combines TRBV28 with TRBJ1-4; D unclear. V gave up 2 bases and J gave up 6 bases, with 13 bases separating them. The germline CDR1 and CDR2 sequences are MDHEN and SYDVKM. The CDR3 length is 15 residues. The CDR3 here is CASSLINREHEKLFF. As DNA, the CDR3 is TGTGCCAGCAGTTTAATCAATCGAGAACATGAAAAACTGTTTTTT. Full variable domain (missing parts from reference TRBV28 and TRBJ1-4): DVKVTQSSRYLVKRTGEKVFLECVQDMDHENMFWYRQDPGLGLRLIYFSYDVKMKEKGDIPEGYSVSREKKERFSLILESASTNQTSMYLCASSLINREHEKLFFGSGTQLSVL.

The chain employs TRBV27 and TRBJ2-4; either TRBD1 or TRBD2 may fit D (6 bases each). CDR1 and CDR2 from the germline V gene are MNHEY and SMNVEV (reference sequence). V was trimmed by 9 bases and J by 8 bases, leaving 14 bases between them. The CDR3 has 12 residues. CDR3 coding DNA: TGTGCCAGTTCACAGGGAGGCGACATTCAGTACTTC. Protein product: CASSQGGDIQYF.

This clone was counted a single time. The chain carries TRBV12-3 or TRBV12-4 and TRBJ1-1; D is undetermined. This CDR3 has 12 residues. V lost 1 base to trimming and J lost 11 bases, with 11 bases between them. This CDR3 is CASSLDPGGAFF. CDR3 DNA: TGTGCCAGCAGTTTAGATCCCGGTGGGGCTTTCTTT.

The gene calls are TRBV7-3 and TRBJ1-1; D call uncertain. Germline CDR1 reads SGHTA; CDR2 reads FQGTGA. The CDR3 spans 14 residues. Trimming left V 2 bases short and J 1 base short, with 8 bases between. The CDR3 bases are TGTGCCAGCAGCTTAGGCTCCGGGAACACTGAAGCTTTCTTT. Protein sequence: CASSLGSGNTEAFF.

The CDR3: CASAEEGPLHF. In nucleotides, the CDR3 is TGCGCCAGCGCGGAGGAGGGGCCCCTCCACTTT. The chain employs TRBV5-1 and TRBJ1-6; a possible D gene is TRBD1 (5 bases). Trimming took 7 bases from V and 13 from J, leaving 12 bases between them. Germline lookup yields CDR1 SGHRS and CDR2 YFSETQ. CDR3 length equals 11 residues.

The chain uses TRBV21-1 and TRBJ1-5; TRBD1, the table's D call, lacks a check against the DNA. TRBV21-1 represents a pseudogene. The CDR3 is 18 amino acids. This CDR3 reads CASPRNGGQGDCNQPQHF. The DNA for the CDR3 is TGTGCCAGCCCCCGTAATGGGGGACAGGGGGATTGCAATCAGCCCCAGCATTTT.

This chain links TRBV9 with TRBJ2-3, with 12 bases that match TRBD2. Germline V lookup: CDR1 SGDLS, CDR2 YYNGEE. The CDR3 length is 16 residues. V dropped 4 bases and J dropped 6; count of bases not matched to a gene: 9. CDR3 coding DNA: TGTGCCAGCAGCCCGCGACTAGCGGGAGATTCGGATACGCAGTATTTT. The encoded protein is CASSPRLAGDSDTQYF.

The chain employs TRBV6-1 and TRBJ1-6; D remains ambiguous. V was clipped by 1 base and J by 3 bases, with 13 bases between them. This CDR3 comprises 17 residues. The germline V gene encodes CDR1 MNHNS and CDR2 SASEGT. CDR3 residues: CASSEGGPLNYNSPLHF. As DNA, the CDR3 is TGTGCCAGCAGTGAAGGGGGTCCGCTTAACTATAATTCACCCCTCCACTTT.